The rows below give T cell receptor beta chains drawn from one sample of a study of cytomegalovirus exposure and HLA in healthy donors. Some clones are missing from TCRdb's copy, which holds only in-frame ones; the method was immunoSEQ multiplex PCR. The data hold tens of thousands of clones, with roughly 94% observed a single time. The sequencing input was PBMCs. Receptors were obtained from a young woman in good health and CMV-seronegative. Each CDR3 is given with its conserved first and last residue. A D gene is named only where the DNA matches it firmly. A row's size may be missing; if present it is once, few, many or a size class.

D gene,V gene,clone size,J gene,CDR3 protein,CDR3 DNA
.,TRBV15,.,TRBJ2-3,CATLSPGQLTDTQYF,TGTGCCACGCTCTCGCCGGGACAACTCACAGATACGCAGTATTTT
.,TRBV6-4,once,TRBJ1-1,CASSEGANTEAFF,TGTGCCAGCAGTGAGGGGGCGAACACTGAAGCTTTCTTT
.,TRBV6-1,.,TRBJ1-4,CASSSSPQGFEKLFF,TGTGCCAGCAGCTCAAGTCCGCAGGGCTTTGAAAAACTGTTTTTT
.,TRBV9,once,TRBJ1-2,CASSSRDTYYGYTF,TGTGCCAGCAGCTCCCGGGACACGTACTATGGCTACACCTTC
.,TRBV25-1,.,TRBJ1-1,CASSVAGARAFF,TGTGCCAGCAGTGTCGCGGGGGCGCGAGCTTTCTTT
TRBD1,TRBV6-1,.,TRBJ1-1,CASSEPWTGGGEAFF,TGTGCCAGCAGTGAACCTTGGACAGGGGGCGGTGAAGCTTTCTTT
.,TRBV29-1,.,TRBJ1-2,CSVDRGQGHGYTF,TGCAGCGTCGACAGAGGGCAGGGGCATGGCTACACCTTC
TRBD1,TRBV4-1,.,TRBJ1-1,CASSQEAGGFTEAFF,TGCGCCAGCAGCCAAGAGGCAGGGGGATTCACTGAAGCTTTCTTT
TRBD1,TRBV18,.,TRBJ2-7,CASSARPGQGAYEQYF,TGTGCCAGCTCAGCAAGGCCGGGACAGGGGGCCTACGAGCAGTACTTC
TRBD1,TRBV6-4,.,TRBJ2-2,CASSDSYRGVTGELFF,TGTGCCAGCAGTGACTCTTACAGGGGGGTCACCGGGGAGCTGTTTTTT
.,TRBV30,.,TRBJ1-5,CASNGPQGQPQHF,TGTGCCAGTAATGGACCCCAGGGGCAGCCCCAGCATTTT
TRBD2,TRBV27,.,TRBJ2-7,CASSLSREGTYEQYF,TGTGCCAGCAGTTTATCGAGGGAGGGGACCTACGAGCAGTACTTC
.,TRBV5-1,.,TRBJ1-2,CASSVDTYGYTF,TGCGCCAGCAGCGTGGACACCTATGGCTACACCTTC
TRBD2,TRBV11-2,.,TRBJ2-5,CASSPGLAGAGFQETQYF,TGTGCCAGCAGCCCTGGACTAGCGGGGGCTGGTTTCCAAGAGACCCAGTACTTC
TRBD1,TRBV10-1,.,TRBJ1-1,CASSEGQGEAEAFF,TGCGCCAGCAGTGAGGGACAGGGAGAGGCTGAAGCTTTCTTT
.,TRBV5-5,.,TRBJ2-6,CASSGLGAGFVLTF,TGTGCCAGCAGCGGCTTGGGCGCAGGTTTCGTCCTGACTTTC
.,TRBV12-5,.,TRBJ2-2,CASGLVRSGRDTGELFF,TGTGCTAGTGGTTTGGTAAGGTCCGGGCGGGACACCGGGGAGCTGTTTTTT
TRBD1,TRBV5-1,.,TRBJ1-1,CASSLDRATEAFF,TGCGCCAGCAGCCTGGACAGGGCCACTGAAGCTTTCTTT
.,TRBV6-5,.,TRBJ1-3,CASSPGVVGNTIYF,TGTGCCAGCTCCCCGGGAGTCGTTGGAAACACCATATATTTT
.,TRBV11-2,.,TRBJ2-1,CASSLVGGGGANEQFF,TGTGCCAGCAGCTTAGTCGGGGGTGGGGGGGCCAATGAGCAGTTCTTC